This T cell receptor beta chain was sequenced in a study of regulatory T cells in long-lasting Graves disease. General study results and limits: The study found TRBV28, TRBJ1-2 and TRBJ2-5 favored in persistent disease.

Time point: persistent/refractory GD, antithyroid drugs over 5 years with positive TRAb. The TCR library was made from RNA extracted from PBMCs. iRepertoire HTBI primers and Arm-PCR of CDR3 regions built TCR beta libraries. TCRdb reanalysed the multiplex PCR reads using MiXCR and keeps one entry per CDR3 protein. The table has 400,000 to 500,000 distinct CDR3 sequences, approximately 22% seen once; the top ten hold roughly an eighth. V was clipped by 6 bases and J by 4 bases; unmatched bases: 5. CDR3 size: 13 residues. CDR1 is MDHEN, CDR2 SYDVKM, per germline. On this clonotype itself: The antigen is not known.

Material: peripheral blood mononuclear cells (PBMCs), obtained when the disease was refractory, from a patient treated with antithyroid drugs. The sequence was obtained from a female donor with Graves disease. V usage is TRBV28 and J usage is TRBJ1-2; 7 bases agree with TRBD1. CDR3 DNA sequence: TGTGCCAGCAGCACAGGGGTTGGCTATGGCTACACCTTC. It translates to CASSTGVGYGYTF.